A selection of T cell receptor beta chains follows, all from one sample in a study of B cell selection in AIRE deficiency. Generated by immunoSEQ multiplex PCR, the TCRdb table keeps only in-frame clones and is missing some. The table includes roughly 18,000 clones, 93% detected once. The sequencing sample was made of CD4+CD25+ Tregs sorted from PBMCs. These TCRs come from a human donor in good health. The conserved cysteine and the conserved F or W are not part of the CDR3 here. The D gene is left open where the match is weak.

j_gene: TRBJ2-1; v_gene: TRBV6-5; len: 9; d_gene: -; CDR3aa: ASYGDSEQF
j_gene: TRBJ1-2; v_gene: TRBV25-1; len: 12; d_gene: TRBD1; CDR3aa: ASSEHGQGYGYT
j_gene: TRBJ1-5; v_gene: TRBV19; len: 12; d_gene: -; CDR3aa: ASSPLSADQPQH
j_gene: TRBJ1-3; v_gene: TRBV6-6; len: 12; d_gene: -; CDR3aa: ASWGRSSGNTIY
j_gene: TRBJ2-7; v_gene: TRBV4-3; len: 17; d_gene: -; CDR3aa: ASSQALAGRSDEWLEQY
j_gene: TRBJ1-2; v_gene: TRBV27; len: 10; d_gene: -; CDR3aa: ASSKPQGVYT
j_gene: TRBJ2-1; v_gene: TRBV5-1; len: 11; d_gene: -; CDR3aa: ASSLGLGDEQF
j_gene: TRBJ2-2; v_gene: TRBV6-5; len: 13; d_gene: TRBD2; CDR3aa: ASSGAGANTGELF
j_gene: TRBJ2-6; v_gene: TRBV5-4; len: 15; d_gene: TRBD1; CDR3aa: ASRPGTGNAGANVLT
j_gene: TRBJ2-7; v_gene: TRBV2; len: 11; d_gene: -; CDR3aa: ASLSRRGYEQY
j_gene: TRBJ1-4; v_gene: TRBV4-1; len: 14; d_gene: TRBD1; CDR3aa: ASSPGLAGGREKLF
j_gene: TRBJ2-1; v_gene: TRBV6-1; len: 13; d_gene: -; CDR3aa: ASTLIASSYNEQF
j_gene: TRBJ2-3; v_gene: TRBV5-4; len: 14; d_gene: TRBD1; CDR3aa: ASSFFLTGSADTQY
j_gene: TRBJ2-7; v_gene: TRBV28; len: 13; d_gene: -; CDR3aa: ASRRTPPKDYEQY
j_gene: TRBJ2-7; v_gene: TRBV9; len: 12; d_gene: -; CDR3aa: ASSVEGASYEQY
j_gene: TRBJ1-1; v_gene: TRBV9; len: 14; d_gene: -; CDR3aa: ASSSLELLRNTEAF
j_gene: TRBJ2-3; v_gene: TRBV4-1; len: 15; d_gene: TRBD2; CDR3aa: ASSQDPAGGRSDTQY
j_gene: TRBJ2-2; v_gene: TRBV5-1; len: 14; d_gene: -; CDR3aa: ASTALGAGNTGELF
j_gene: TRBJ1-4; v_gene: TRBV9; len: 14; d_gene: -; CDR3aa: ASSVDPLRNNEKLF
j_gene: TRBJ1-2; v_gene: TRBV7-2; len: 14; d_gene: -; CDR3aa: ASSRPPGLQVYGYT
j_gene: TRBJ1-2; v_gene: TRBV11-2; len: 12; d_gene: TRBD1; CDR3aa: ASSLDQGAGGYT
j_gene: TRBJ2-1; v_gene: TRBV2; len: 12; d_gene: -; CDR3aa: ASSEHREGNEQF
j_gene: TRBJ2-7; v_gene: TRBV7-2; len: 13; d_gene: -; CDR3aa: ASSLAGPGAYEQY
j_gene: TRBJ2-7; v_gene: TRBV28; len: 12; d_gene: -; CDR3aa: ASSPRAFSYEQY
j_gene: TRBJ2-6; v_gene: TRBV5-1; len: 12; d_gene: -; CDR3aa: ASSSFSGANVLT
j_gene: TRBJ1-3; v_gene: TRBV5-3; len: 12; d_gene: TRBD1; CDR3aa: ARSWTGIGNTIY
j_gene: TRBJ2-7; v_gene: TRBV6-1; len: 10; d_gene: -; CDR3aa: ASSQQGYEQY
j_gene: TRBJ2-1; v_gene: TRBV28; len: 9; d_gene: TRBD2; CDR3aa: ASRTSAKQF
j_gene: TRBJ1-5; v_gene: TRBV6-6; len: 13; d_gene: TRBD1; CDR3aa: ASRDDRVINQPQH
j_gene: TRBJ1-5; v_gene: TRBV2; len: 11; d_gene: -; CDR3aa: ASTQVRNQPQH
j_gene: TRBJ1-2; v_gene: TRBV5-6; len: 12; d_gene: TRBD1; CDR3aa: ASSLKDRAYGYT
j_gene: TRBJ1-1; v_gene: TRBV28; len: 18; d_gene: TRBD1; CDR3aa: ASSSEGTGFRRRWNTEAF
j_gene: TRBJ2-7; v_gene: TRBV28; len: 12; d_gene: -; CDR3aa: ASSFQGGSYEQY
j_gene: TRBJ2-1; v_gene: TRBV11-3; len: 12; d_gene: -; CDR3aa: ASSLAGAYNEQF
j_gene: TRBJ2-4; v_gene: TRBV9; len: 13; d_gene: -; CDR3aa: ASSVEVGQGNIQY
j_gene: TRBJ2-7; v_gene: TRBV9; len: 13; d_gene: -; CDR3aa: ASSVGTGSPYEQY
j_gene: TRBJ1-1; v_gene: TRBV15; len: 15; d_gene: TRBD1; CDR3aa: ATSRDYPPGQGTEAF
j_gene: TRBJ1-1; v_gene: TRBV5-1; len: 12; d_gene: -; CDR3aa: ASSSGQLNTEAF
j_gene: TRBJ2-1; v_gene: TRBV19; len: 14; d_gene: -; CDR3aa: ASNLGQMSSYNEQF
j_gene: TRBJ2-1; v_gene: TRBV29-1; len: 9; d_gene: -; CDR3aa: SAAREYEQF
j_gene: TRBJ2-1; v_gene: TRBV5-1; len: 12; d_gene: -; CDR3aa: ASSFDRPLREQF
j_gene: TRBJ2-7; v_gene: TRBV21-1; len: 14; d_gene: -; CDR3aa: ASSKDSATASYEQY
j_gene: -; v_gene: TRBV28; len: 11; d_gene: TRBD2; CDR3aa: ASSFGGGRTQY
j_gene: TRBJ2-7; v_gene: TRBV28; len: 13; d_gene: TRBD2; CDR3aa: ASSWASGVQYEQY
j_gene: TRBJ1-4; v_gene: TRBV29-1; len: 12; d_gene: -; CDR3aa: SVALVWSNEKLF
j_gene: TRBJ1-3; v_gene: TRBV11-3; len: 16; d_gene: TRBD1; CDR3aa: ASSSRDRVFAGRNTIY
j_gene: TRBJ2-5; v_gene: TRBV13; len: 16; d_gene: TRBD1; CDR3aa: ASSFGGGGQGRSETQY
j_gene: TRBJ2-4; v_gene: TRBV7-3; len: 16; d_gene: TRBD2; CDR3aa: ASSPSGIWEAAKNIQY
j_gene: TRBJ1-4; v_gene: TRBV4-2; len: 14; d_gene: -; CDR3aa: ASSPGGSATNEKLF
j_gene: TRBJ2-7; v_gene: TRBV4-1; len: 11; d_gene: -; CDR3aa: ASSRGGPYEQY
j_gene: TRBJ1-6; v_gene: TRBV28; len: 13; d_gene: -; CDR3aa: ASRGPSSYNSPLH